The present TCR beta chain was sequenced within a study of sequential checkpoint blockade in melanoma. Turning to the study itself: DNA from 91 pretreatment tumor samples underwent TCRβ immunosequencing.

The treatment is: randomized to nivolumab then ipilimumab (arm A) or the reverse (arm B). The CDR3 runs to 17 residues. V was pared by 5 bases and J by 0 bases, with 17 bases between. CDR1 is LNHDA, CDR2 SQIVND, per germline (reference sequence). Study-level results: Rising tumor T-cell fraction and clonality meant about 30 times likelier benefit. Response in arm A was associated with pretreatment TIL clonality.

Worth noting for this clone: Its target is not known.

Measured with immunoSEQ multiplex PCR; TCRdb has only the in-frame clones, and not every one. The repertoire includes approximately 3,600 clones, around a third of them detected once, and approximately 31% sits in the top ten. This TCR was sampled from a human donor with melanoma. Source: tumor tissue (inferred from file names), taken from a patient given nivolumab and ipilimumab in sequence. The chain is built from TRBV19 and TRBJ2-1; weak D call: TRBD2 (5 bases). CDR3 DNA: TGTGCCAGTAGTTATACGGGAATGCTGAGCTCCTACAATGAGCAGTTCTTC. Translated, it gives CASSYTGMLSSYNEQFF.